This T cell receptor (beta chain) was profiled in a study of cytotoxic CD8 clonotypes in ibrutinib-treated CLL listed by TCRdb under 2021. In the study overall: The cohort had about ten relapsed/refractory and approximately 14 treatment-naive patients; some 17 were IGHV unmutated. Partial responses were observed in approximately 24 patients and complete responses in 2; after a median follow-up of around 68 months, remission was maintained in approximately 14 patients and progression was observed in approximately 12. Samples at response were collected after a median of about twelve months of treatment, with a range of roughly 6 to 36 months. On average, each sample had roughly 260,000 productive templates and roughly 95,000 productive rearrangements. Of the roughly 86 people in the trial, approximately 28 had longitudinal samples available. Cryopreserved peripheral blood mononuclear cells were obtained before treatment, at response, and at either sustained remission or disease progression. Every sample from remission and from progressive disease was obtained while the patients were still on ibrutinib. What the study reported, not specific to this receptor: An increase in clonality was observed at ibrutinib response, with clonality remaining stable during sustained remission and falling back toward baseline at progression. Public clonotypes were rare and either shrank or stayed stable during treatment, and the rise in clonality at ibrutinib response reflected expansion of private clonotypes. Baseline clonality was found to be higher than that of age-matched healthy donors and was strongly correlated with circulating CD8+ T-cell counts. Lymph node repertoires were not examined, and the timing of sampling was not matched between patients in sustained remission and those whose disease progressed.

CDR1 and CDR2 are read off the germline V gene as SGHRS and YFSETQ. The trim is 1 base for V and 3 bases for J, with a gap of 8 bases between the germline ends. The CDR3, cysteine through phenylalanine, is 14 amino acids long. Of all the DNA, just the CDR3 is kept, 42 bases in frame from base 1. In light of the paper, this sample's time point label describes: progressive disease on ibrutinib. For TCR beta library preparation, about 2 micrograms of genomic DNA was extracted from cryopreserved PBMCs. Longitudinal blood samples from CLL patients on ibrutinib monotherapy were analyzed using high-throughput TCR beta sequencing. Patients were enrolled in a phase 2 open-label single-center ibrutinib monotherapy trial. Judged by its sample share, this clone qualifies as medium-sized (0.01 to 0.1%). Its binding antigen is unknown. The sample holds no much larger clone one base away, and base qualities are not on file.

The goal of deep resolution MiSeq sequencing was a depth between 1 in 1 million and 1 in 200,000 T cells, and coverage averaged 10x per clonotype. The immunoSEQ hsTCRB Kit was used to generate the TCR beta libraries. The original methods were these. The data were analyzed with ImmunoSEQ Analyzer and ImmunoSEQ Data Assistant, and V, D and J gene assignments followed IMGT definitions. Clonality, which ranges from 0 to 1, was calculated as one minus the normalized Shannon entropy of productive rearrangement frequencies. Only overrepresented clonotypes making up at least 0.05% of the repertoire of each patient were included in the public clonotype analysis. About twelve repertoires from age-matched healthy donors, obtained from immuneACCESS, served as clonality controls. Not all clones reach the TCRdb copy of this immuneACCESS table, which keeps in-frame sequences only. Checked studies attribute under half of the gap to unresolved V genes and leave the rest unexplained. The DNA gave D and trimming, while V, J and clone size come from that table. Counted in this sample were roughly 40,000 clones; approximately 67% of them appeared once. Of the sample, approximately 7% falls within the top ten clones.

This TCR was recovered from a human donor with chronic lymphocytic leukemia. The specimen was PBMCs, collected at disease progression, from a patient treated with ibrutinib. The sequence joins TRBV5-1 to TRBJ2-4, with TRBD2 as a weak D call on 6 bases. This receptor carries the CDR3 CASSLSGDKNIQYF. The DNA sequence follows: TGCGCCAGCAGCTTGTCGGGGGACAAAAACATTCAGTACTTC.